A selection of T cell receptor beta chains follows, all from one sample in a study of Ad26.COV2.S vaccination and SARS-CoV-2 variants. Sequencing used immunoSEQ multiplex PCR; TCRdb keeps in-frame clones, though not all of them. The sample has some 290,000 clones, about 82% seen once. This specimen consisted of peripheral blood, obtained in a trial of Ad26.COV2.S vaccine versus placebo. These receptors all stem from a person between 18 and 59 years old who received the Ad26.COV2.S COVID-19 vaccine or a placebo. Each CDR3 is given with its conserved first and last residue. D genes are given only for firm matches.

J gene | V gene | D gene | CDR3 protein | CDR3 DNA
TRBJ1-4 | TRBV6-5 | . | CASTRKGLSNEKLFF | TGTGCCAGCACCCGAAAGGGGTTGTCTAATGAAAAACTGTTTTTT
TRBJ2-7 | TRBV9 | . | CASSQGFTSSYEQYF | TGTGCCAGCAGCCAGGGCTTTACAAGCTCCTACGAGCAGTACTTC
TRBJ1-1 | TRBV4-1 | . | CASSTRDRSRNTEAFF | TGCGCCAGCAGCACCAGGGATCGGTCGAGGAACACTGAAGCTTTCTTT
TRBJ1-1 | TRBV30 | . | CAWSAQVNTEAFF | TGTGCCTGGAGTGCCCAGGTGAACACTGAAGCTTTCTTT
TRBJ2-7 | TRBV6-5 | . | CASKPASGVYEQYF | TGTGCCAGCAAGCCCGCATCGGGGGTCTACGAGCAGTACTTC
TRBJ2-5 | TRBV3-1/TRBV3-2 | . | CASSPDSGLLVETQYF | TGTGCCAGCAGCCCCGACTCGGGACTGTTGGTAGAGACCCAGTACTTC
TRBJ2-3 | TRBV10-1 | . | CASSSSTDTQYF | TGCGCCAGCAGTTCTAGCACAGATACGCAGTATTTT
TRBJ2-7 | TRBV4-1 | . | CASSLTGEGIGEQYF | TGCGCCAGCAGCCTCACCGGGGAAGGAATAGGCGAGCAGTACTTC
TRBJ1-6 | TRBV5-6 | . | CASRSNPGNSPLHF | TGTGCCAGCAGATCAAACCCCGGTAATTCACCCCTCCACTTT
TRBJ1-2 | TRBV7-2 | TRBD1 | CASSPDRGGYTF | TGTGCCAGCAGCCCTGACAGGGGAGGCTACACCTTC
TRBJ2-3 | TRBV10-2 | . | CASSEGGLEYTQYF | TGCGCCAGCAGTGAGGGGGGTCTTGAATATACGCAGTATTTT